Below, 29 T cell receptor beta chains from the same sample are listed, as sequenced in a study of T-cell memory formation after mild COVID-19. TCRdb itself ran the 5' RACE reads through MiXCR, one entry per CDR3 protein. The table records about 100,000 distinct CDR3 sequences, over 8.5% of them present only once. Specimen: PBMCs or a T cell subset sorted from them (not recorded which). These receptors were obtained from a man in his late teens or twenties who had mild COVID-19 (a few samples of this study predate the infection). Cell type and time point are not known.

CDR3 loop: CASSQESTGELFF. The CDR3 nucleotides read TGTGCCAGCAGCCAAGAAAGCACCGGGGAGCTGTTTTTT. The chain employs TRBV4-2 and TRBJ2-2, with no clear D. The germline V gene has CDR1 LGHNA and CDR2 YNFKEQ. Trimming pared 0 bases from V and 4 bases from J, leaving 3 bases between. The CDR3 is made up of 13 amino acids.

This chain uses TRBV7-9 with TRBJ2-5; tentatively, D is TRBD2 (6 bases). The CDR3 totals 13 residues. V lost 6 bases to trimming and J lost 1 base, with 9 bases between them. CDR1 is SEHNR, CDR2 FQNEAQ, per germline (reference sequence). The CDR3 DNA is TGTGCCAGCAGGGGGACTCTCCAAGAGACCCAGTACTTC. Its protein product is CASRGTLQETQYF.

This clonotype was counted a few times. This chain's CDR3 is CASSGGRENIQYF. In DNA, the CDR3 is TGTGCCAGCAGCGGGGGTAGGGAGAACATTCAGTACTTC. The chain couples TRBV12-3 or TRBV12-4 to TRBJ2-4; D possibly corresponds to TRBD2 (6 bases). V gave up 6 bases and J gave up 7 bases, with 13 bases separating them. The CDR3 contains 13 residues.

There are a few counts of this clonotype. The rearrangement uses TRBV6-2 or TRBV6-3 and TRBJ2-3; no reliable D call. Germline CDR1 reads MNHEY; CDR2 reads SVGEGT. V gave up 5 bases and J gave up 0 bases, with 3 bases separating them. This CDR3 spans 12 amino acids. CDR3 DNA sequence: TGTGCCAGCAGTATTAGCACAGATACGCAGTATTTT. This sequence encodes CASSISTDTQYF.

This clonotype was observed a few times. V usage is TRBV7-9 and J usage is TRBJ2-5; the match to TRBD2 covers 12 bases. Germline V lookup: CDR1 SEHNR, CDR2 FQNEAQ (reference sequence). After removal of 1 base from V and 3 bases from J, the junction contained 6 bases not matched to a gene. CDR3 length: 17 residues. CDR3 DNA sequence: TGTGCCAGCAGCTTAGGGAGGACTAGCGGGGCCGAAGAGACCCAGTACTTC. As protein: CASSLGRTSGAEETQYF.

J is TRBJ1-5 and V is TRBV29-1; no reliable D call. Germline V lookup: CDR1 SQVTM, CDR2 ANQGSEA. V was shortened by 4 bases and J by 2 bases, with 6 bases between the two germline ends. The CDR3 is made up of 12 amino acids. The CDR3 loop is CSVADGNQPQHF. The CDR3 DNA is TGCAGCGTTGCAGACGGCAATCAGCCCCAGCATTTT.

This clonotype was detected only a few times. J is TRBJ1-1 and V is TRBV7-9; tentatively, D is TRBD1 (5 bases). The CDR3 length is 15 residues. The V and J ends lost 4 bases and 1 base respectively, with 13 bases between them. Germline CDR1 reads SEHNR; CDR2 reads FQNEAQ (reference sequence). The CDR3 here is CASSYSDRRNTEAFF. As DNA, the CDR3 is TGTGCCAGCAGCTACTCTGACAGACGGAACACTGAAGCTTTCTTT.

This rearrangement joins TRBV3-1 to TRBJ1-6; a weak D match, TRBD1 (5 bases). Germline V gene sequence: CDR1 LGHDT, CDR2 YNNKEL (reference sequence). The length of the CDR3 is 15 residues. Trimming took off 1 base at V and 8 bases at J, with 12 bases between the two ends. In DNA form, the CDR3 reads TGTGCCAGCAGCCAAGGGGGCACCCCTTATTCACCCCTCCACTTT. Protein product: CASSQGGTPYSPLHF.

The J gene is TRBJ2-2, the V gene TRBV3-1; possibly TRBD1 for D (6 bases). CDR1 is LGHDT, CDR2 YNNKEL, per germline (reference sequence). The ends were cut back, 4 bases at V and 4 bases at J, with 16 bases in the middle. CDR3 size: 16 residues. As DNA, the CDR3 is TGTGCCAGCAGCCTCACAGGGATCGTGAGCACCGGGGAGCTGTTTTTT. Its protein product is CASSLTGIVSTGELFF. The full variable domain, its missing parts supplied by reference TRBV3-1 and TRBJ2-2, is DTAVSQTPKYLVTQMGNDKSIKCEQNLGHDTMYWYKQDSKKFLKIMFSYNNKELIINETVPNRFSPKSPDKAHLNLHINSLELGDSAVYFCASSLTGIVSTGELFFGEGSRLTVL.

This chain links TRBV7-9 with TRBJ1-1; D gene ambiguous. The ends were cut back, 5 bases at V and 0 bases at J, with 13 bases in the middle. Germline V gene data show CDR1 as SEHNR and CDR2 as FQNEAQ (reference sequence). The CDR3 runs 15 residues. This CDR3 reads CASSEVEGMNTEAFF. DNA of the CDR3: TGTGCCAGCAGCGAAGTCGAGGGAATGAACACTGAAGCTTTCTTT.

This CDR3 is CASRWGETQYF. As DNA, the CDR3 is TGTGCCAGTAGGTGGGGGGAGACCCAGTACTTC. The rearrangement joins TRBV19 to TRBJ2-5, with D possibly called TRBD1 or TRBD2 (5 bases each). The CDR3 contains 11 residues. V dropped 6 bases and J dropped 5 bases, with 7 bases sitting between them. Germline V lookup: CDR1 LNHDA, CDR2 SQIVND (reference sequence).

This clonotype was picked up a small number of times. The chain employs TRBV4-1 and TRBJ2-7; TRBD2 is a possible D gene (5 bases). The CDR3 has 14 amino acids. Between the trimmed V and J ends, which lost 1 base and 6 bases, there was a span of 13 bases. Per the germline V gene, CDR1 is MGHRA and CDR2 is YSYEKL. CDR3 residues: CASSQGSSPAEQYV. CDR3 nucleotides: TGCGCCAGCAGCCAAGGTTCTAGCCCCGCCGAGCAGTACGTC.

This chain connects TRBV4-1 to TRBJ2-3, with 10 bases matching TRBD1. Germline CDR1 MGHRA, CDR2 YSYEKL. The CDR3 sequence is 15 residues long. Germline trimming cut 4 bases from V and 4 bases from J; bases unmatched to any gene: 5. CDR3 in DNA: TGCGCCAGCAGCCTAACGACAGGGGGCGCAGATACGCAGTATTTT. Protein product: CASSLTTGGADTQYF.

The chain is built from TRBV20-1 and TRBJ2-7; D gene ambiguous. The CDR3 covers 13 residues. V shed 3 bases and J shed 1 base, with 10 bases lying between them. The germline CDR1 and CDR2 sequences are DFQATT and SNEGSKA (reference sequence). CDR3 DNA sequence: TGCAGTGCTAGGCCCCCGGGTTCCTACGAGCAGTACGTC. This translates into CSARPPGSYEQYV.

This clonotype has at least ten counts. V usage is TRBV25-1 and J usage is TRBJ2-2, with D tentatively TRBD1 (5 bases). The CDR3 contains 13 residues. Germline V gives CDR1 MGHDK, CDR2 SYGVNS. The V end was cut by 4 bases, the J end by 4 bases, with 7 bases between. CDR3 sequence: CASSVQGTGELFF. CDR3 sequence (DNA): TGTGCCAGCAGTGTCCAGGGCACCGGGGAGCTGTTTTTT.

In DNA form, the CDR3 reads TGTGCCAGTAAAGCGGACAGGGGAGCGGGCTACGCTGAAGCTTTCTTT. Protein: CASKADRGAGYAEAFF. This rearrangement joins TRBV19 to TRBJ1-1; TRBD1 aligns across 9 bases. With V trimmed by 7 bases and J by 6 bases, 15 bases remained unmatched. The CDR3 is made up of 16 amino acids. Germline CDR1 reads LNHDA; CDR2 reads SQIVND (reference sequence).

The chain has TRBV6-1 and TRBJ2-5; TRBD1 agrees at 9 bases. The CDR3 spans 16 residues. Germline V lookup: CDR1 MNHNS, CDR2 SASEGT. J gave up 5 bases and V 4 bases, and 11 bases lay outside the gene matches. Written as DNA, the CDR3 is TGTGCCAGCAGTGTGTGGACAGGGGAAAGTAGCGAGACCCAGTACTTC. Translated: CASSVWTGESSETQYF.

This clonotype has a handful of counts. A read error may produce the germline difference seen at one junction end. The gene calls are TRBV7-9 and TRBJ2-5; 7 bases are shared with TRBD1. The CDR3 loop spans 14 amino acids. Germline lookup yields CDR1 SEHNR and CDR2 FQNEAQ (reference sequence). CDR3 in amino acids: CAGSSGQAQETQYF. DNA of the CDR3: TGTGCCGGCAGCTCTGGACAGGCCCAAGAGACCCAGTACTTC.

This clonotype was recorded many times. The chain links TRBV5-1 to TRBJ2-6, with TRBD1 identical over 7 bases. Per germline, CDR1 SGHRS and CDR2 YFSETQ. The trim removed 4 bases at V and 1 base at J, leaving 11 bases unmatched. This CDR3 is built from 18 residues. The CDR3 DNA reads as TGCGCCAGCAGCCGCGACAGGGACCTCCCTTCTGGGGCCAACGTCCTGACTTTC. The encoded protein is CASSRDRDLPSGANVLTF.

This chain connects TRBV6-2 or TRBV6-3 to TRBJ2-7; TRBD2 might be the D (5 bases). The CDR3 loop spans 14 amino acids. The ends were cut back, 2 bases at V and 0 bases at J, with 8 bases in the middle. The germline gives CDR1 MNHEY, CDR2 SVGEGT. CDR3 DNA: TGTGCCAGCAGTTACCCGGGAAACTCCTACGAGCAGTACGTC. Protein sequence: CASSYPGNSYEQYV.

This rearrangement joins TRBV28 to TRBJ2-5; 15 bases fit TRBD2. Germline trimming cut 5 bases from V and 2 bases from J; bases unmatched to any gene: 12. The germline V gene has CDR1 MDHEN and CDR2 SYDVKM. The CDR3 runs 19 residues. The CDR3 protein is CASSPIGLAGGDFQETQYF. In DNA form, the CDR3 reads TGTGCCAGCAGTCCTATCGGACTAGCGGGGGGGGATTTTCAAGAGACCCAGTACTTC.

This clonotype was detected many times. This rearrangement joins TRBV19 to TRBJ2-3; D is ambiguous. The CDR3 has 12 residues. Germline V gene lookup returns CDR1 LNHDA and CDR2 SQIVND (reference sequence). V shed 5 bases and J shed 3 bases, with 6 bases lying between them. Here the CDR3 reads CASSLSTDTQYF. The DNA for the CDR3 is TGTGCCAGTAGTCTATCAACAGATACGCAGTATTTT.

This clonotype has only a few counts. The CDR3 region is CASSPGRGQNTEAFF. CDR3 bases: TGCGCCAGCAGCCCAGGACGGGGACAGAACACTGAAGCTTTCTTT. The chain joins TRBV5-1 to TRBJ1-1; TRBD1 is a possible D gene (6 bases). The CDR3 covers 15 residues. Germline CDR1 and CDR2: SGHRS and YFSETQ. The V and J ends lost 4 bases and 1 base respectively, with 14 bases between them.

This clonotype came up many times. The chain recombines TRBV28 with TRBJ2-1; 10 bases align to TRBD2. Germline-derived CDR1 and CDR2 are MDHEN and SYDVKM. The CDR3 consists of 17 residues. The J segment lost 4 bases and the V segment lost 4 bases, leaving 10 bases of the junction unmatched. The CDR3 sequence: CASSSYSTSGEYNEQFF. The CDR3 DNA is TGTGCCAGCAGTTCCTATTCTACTAGCGGGGAGTACAATGAGCAGTTCTTC.

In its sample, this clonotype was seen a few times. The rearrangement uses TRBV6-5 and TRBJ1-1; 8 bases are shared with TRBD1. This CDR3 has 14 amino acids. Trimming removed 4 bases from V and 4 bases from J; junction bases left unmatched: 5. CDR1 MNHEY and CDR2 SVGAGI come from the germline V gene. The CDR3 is CASSFQGAPTEAFF. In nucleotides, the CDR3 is TGTGCCAGCAGTTTCCAGGGGGCCCCCACTGAAGCTTTCTTT.

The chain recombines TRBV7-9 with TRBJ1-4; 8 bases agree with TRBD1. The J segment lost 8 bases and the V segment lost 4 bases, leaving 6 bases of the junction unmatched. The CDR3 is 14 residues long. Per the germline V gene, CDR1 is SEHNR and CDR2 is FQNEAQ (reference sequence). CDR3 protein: CASSSGTGEEKLFF. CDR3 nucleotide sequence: TGTGCCAGCAGCTCCGGGACAGGCGAAGAAAAACTGTTTTTT.

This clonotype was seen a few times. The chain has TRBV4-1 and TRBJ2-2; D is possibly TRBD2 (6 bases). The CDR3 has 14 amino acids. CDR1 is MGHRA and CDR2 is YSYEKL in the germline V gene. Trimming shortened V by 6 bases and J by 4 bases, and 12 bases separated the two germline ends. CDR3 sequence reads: CASRLEGSTGELFF. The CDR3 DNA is TGCGCCAGCAGGTTGGAGGGGTCCACCGGGGAGCTGTTTTTT.

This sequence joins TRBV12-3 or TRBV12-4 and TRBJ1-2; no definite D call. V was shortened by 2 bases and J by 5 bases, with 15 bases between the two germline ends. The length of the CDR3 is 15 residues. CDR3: CASSLRWPPTYGYTF. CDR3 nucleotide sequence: TGTGCCAGCAGTTTAAGGTGGCCACCGACATATGGCTACACCTTC.

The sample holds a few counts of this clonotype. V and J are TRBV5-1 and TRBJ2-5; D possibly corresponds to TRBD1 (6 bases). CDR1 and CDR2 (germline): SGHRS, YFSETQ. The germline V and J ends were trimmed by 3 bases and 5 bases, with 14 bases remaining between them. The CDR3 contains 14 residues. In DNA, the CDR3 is TGCGCCAGCAGCTCCGGCTGGGGGCAGGAGACCCAGTACTTC. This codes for CASSSGWGQETQYF.